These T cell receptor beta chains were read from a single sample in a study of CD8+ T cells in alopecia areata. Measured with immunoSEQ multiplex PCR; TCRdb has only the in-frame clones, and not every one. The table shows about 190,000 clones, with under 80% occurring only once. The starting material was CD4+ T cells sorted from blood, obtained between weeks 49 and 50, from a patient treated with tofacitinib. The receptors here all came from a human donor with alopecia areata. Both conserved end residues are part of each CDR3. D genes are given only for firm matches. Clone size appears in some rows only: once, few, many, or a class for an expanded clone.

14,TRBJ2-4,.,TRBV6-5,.,CASKEGRRVNIQYF,TGTGCCAGCAAAGAGGGCAGGAGGGTAAACATTCAGTACTTC
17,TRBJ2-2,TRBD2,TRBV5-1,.,CASSPASSSGGAVELFF,TGCGCCAGCAGCCCCGCTTCGTCTAGCGGGGGGGCCGTGGAGCTGTTTTTT
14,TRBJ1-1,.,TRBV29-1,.,CSVGGLRVNTEAFF,TGCAGCGTTGGGGGGCTGAGGGTGAACACTGAAGCTTTCTTT
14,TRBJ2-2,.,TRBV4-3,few,CASRQSPNTGELFF,TGCGCCAGCAGGCAGAGCCCGAACACCGGGGAGCTGTTTTTT
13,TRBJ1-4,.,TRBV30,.,CAWSDFARKKLFF,TGTGCCTGGAGTGATTTTGCGAGAAAAAAACTGTTTTTT
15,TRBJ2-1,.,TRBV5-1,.,CASSLASFPNPGQFF,TGCGCCAGCAGCTTGGCGTCTTTTCCTAATCCGGGGCAGTTCTTC
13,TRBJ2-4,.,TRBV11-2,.,CACGGLAKNIQYF,TGTGCCTGCGGAGGGCTAGCCAAAAACATTCAGTACTTC
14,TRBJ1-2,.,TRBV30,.,CAWSVRRVNYGYTF,TGTGCCTGGAGTGTACGCAGGGTGAACTATGGCTACACCTTC
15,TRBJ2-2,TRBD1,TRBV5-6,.,CASSQDRVDTGELFF,TGTGCCAGCAGCCAAGACAGGGTCGACACCGGGGAGCTGTTTTTT
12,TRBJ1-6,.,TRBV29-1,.,CSAGEGNSPLHF,TGCTCCGCGGGGGAGGGTAATTCACCCCTCCACTTT
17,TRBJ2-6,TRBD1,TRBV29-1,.,CSVAQAQGISGANVLTF,TGCAGCGTTGCCCAGGCACAGGGGATCTCTGGGGCCAACGTCCTGACTTTC
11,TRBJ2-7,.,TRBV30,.,CAWSGTVEQYF,TGTGCCTGGAGTGGGACAGTCGAGCAGTACTTC
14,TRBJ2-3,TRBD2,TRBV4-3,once,CASSQRGGEDTQYF,TGCGCCAGCAGCCAGCGGGGGGGCGAAGATACGCAGTATTTT
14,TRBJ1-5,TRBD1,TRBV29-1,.,CSVTTGTGLQPQHF,TGCAGCGTGACCACCGGGACAGGTCTTCAGCCCCAGCATTTT
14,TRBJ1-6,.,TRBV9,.,CASSVEGADSPLHF,TGTGCCAGCAGCGTAGAAGGGGCGGATTCACCCCTCCACTTT
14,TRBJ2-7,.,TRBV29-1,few,CSVEASRISYEQYF,TGCAGCGTTGAGGCTTCCAGGATCTCCTACGAGCAGTACTTC
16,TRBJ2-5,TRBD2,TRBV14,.,CASSPIRDYLQETQYF,TGTGCCAGCAGCCCCATCCGGGACTACCTCCAAGAGACCCAGTACTTC
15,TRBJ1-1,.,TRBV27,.,CASSLLGATNTEAFF,TGTGCCAGCAGTTTGTTAGGGGCTACGAACACTGAAGCTTTCTTT
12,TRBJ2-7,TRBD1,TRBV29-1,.,CSVEWDRNEQYF,TGCAGCGTTGAATGGGACAGAAACGAGCAGTACTTC
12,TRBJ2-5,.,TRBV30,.,CAWQATQETQYF,TGTGCCTGGCAGGCCACGCAAGAGACCCAGTACTTC
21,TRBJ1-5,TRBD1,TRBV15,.,CATSRGFTGTGGGLSNQPQHF,TGTGCCACCAGCAGAGGATTTACCGGGACAGGGGGCGGATTGAGCAATCAGCCCCAGCATTTT
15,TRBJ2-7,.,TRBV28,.,CASSLRQGGTYEQYF,TGTGCCAGCAGTTTACGCCAGGGTGGGACCTACGAGCAGTACTTC
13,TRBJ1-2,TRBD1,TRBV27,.,CASSSTGNYGYTF,TGTGCCAGCAGTTCGACAGGGAACTATGGCTACACCTTC
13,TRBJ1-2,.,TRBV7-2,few,CASGDYLNYGYTF,TGTGCCAGCGGGGACTACCTAAACTATGGCTACACCTTC
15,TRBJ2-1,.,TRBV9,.,CASGPRGSSYNEQFF,TGTGCCAGCGGACCCCGGGGTAGCTCCTACAATGAGCAGTTCTTC
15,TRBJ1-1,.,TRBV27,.,CASSSAGAMNTEAFF,TGTGCCAGCAGTTCAGCAGGGGCGATGAACACTGAAGCTTTCTTT
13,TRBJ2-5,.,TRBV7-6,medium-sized,CASSPRPQETQYF,TGTGCCAGCAGCCCGCGGCCACAAGAGACCCAGTACTTC
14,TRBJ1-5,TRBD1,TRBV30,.,CAWSPGGIGQPQHF,TGTGCCTGGAGTCCAGGGGGAATTGGTCAGCCCCAGCATTTT
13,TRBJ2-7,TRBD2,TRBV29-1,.,CSVEIRGAYEQYF,TGCAGCGTTGAAATACGGGGGGCCTACGAGCAGTACTTC
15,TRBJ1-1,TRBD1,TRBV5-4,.,CASSLAKGANTEAFF,TGTGCCAGCAGCTTGGCCAAGGGGGCGAACACTGAAGCTTTCTTT
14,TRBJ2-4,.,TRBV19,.,CASSPGLPGDIQYF,TGTGCCAGTAGTCCGGGGCTACCTGGTGACATTCAGTACTTC
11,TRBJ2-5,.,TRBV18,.,CASSPTETQYF,TGTGCCAGCTCACCGACAGAGACCCAGTACTTC
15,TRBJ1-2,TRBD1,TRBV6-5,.,CASSSPGQGPYGYTF,TGTGCCAGCAGTTCTCCGGGACAGGGTCCCTATGGCTACACCTTC
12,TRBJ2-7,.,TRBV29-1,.,CSVEEAGYEQYF,TGCAGCGTTGAGGAGGCGGGATACGAGCAGTACTTC
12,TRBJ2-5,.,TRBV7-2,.,CASSRTKETQYF,TGTGCCAGCAGCCGGACAAAAGAGACCCAGTACTTC
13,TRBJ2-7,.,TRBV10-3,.,CAIMSSPLYEQYF,TGTGCCATCATGTCTAGTCCCCTCTACGAGCAGTACTTC
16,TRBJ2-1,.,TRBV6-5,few,CASSLTNIGFRDEQFF,TGTGCCAGCAGTTTAACGAACATTGGATTCCGGGATGAGCAGTTCTTC
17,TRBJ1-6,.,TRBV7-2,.,CASSYLGGGAGNSPLHF,TGTGCCAGCAGCTACCTCGGGGGAGGCGCGGGGAATTCACCCCTCCACTTT
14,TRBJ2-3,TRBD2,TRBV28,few,CASSSGGAGDTQYF,TGTGCCAGCAGTAGCGGGGGGGCAGGAGATACGCAGTATTTT
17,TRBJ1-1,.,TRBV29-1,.,CSVDGGASLSWQAEAFF,TGCAGCGTTGATGGGGGCGCATCCTTATCGTGGCAGGCCGAAGCTTTCTTT
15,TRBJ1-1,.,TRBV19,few,CASSIARSLNTEAFF,TGTGCCAGTAGTATAGCGAGATCGTTAAACACTGAAGCTTTCTTT
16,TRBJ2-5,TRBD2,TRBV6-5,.,CASSYSGSGGQETQYF,TGTGCCAGCAGTTACTCGGGTAGCGGGGGCCAAGAGACCCAGTACTTC
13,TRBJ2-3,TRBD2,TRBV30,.,CAWGSGGADTQYF,TGTGCCTGGGGAAGCGGGGGTGCAGATACGCAGTATTTT
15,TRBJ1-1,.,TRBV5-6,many,CASSSRGSPNTEAFF,TGTGCCAGCAGCTCACGGGGCTCCCCGAACACTGAAGCTTTCTTT
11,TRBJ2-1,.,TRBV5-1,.,CASSLGNEQFF,TGCGCCAGCAGCTTAGGCAATGAGCAGTTCTTC
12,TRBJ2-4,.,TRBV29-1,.,CSVGTVENIQYF,TGCAGCGTCGGGACTGTGGAAAACATTCAGTACTTC
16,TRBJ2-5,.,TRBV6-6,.,CASSYYPPGIQETQYF,TGTGCCAGCAGTTACTACCCCCCGGGGATCCAAGAGACCCAGTACTTC
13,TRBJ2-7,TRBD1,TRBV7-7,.,CASSSGTATEQYF,TGTGCCAGCAGCTCTGGGACAGCTACCGAGCAGTACTTC